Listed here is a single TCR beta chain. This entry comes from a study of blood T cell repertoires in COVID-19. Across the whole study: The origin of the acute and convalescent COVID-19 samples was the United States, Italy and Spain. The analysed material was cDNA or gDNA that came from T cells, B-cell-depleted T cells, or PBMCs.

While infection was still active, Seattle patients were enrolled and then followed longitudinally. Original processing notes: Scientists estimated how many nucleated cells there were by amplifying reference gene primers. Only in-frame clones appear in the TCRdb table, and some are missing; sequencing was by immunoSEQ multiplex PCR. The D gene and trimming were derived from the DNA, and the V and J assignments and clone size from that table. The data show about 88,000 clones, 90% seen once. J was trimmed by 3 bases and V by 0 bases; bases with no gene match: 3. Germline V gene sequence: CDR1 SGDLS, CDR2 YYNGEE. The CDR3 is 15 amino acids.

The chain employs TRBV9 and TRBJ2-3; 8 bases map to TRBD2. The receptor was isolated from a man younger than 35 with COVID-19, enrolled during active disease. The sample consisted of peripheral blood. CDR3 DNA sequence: TGTGCCAGCAGCGTAGATCCTAGCGGGACAGATACGCAGTATTTT. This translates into CASSVDPSGTDTQYF.